This T cell receptor beta chain was identified in a study of T-cell reconstitution after alpha-beta-depleted transplantation in children. Study-wide results and limits: T-cell numbers and diversity, one year after transplant, stemmed largely from T cells that were newly produced. In patients about two months after transplant, alpha-beta T cells reportedly arose from several hundred expanded graft clones. Recipient T cells and thymic progenitors that survived were the source of the high TCRbeta diversity seen at day 60 in some patients.

Regarding this clonotype: The antigen is unknown.

A library of TCRbeta sequences, prepared with unique molecular identifiers, was generated. TCRdb re-called the PCR reads with MiXCR, one entry per CDR3 protein. The sample yields around 180,000 distinct CDR3 sequences, more than 9.5% seen once. Germline V gives CDR1 SNHLY, CDR2 FYNNEI. Unmatched junction bases numbered 13, after V lost 7 bases and J lost 2 bases. This CDR3 spans 17 amino acids. This specimen consisted of PBMCs, obtained before TCRalphabeta/CD19-depleted stem cell transplant. The origin of this receptor is a boy aged 2 to 10 with acute myeloid leukemia, due to receive a stem cell transplant. The chain couples TRBV2 to TRBJ2-5, with TRBD2 matching over 10 bases. The chain's CDR3 is CASMIRKTSGKQETQYF. The CDR3, as DNA: TGTGCCAGCATGATCAGAAAAACTAGCGGGAAACAAGAGACCCAGTACTTC.